This entry lists 21 T cell receptor delta chains sequenced from one sample in a study of gamma-delta chains in newborns, infants, children. TCRdb fed the reads to CATT. The sample carries more than 3,000 delta-chain clones, more than 9% recorded once. Sequenced input: blood. These receptors all come from a child who was a newborn, infant or young child, either healthy, febrile or measles-vaccinated (not recorded which).

This clone rates as medium-sized. Here the CDR3 reads CACDTLGDSWDTRQMFF. CDR3 nucleotide sequence: TGTGCCTGTGACACCCTGGGGGATTCCTGGGACACCCGACAGATGTTTTTC. The V call is TRDV2, the J call TRDJ3; 9 positions match TRDD3. Losses at the gene ends were 0 bases for V and 1 base for J; bases not matched to a gene: 0. Germline V gene sequence: CDR1 GEAIGNYY, CDR2 EKD. The CDR3 runs to 17 residues.

About this clone itself: A much larger clonotype is one base distant, so this may be a read error. Different DNA sequences within this sample yield the same CDR3. The rearrangement joins TRDV2 to TRDJ3; D is unresolved. Trimming removed 3 bases at V and 2 bases at J, with 7 bases between. The CDR3 extends over 15 amino acids. Germline CDR1 reads GEAIGNYY; CDR2 reads EKD. For the CDR3, the DNA is TGTGCCTGTGACGCGCTGACCTGGGACACCCGACAGATGTTTTTC. This sequence encodes CACDALTWDTRQMFF.

A note on this clone: TCRdb lists the protein of a much larger clone for this DNA, which differs at residue 11, so this is likely a read error; the protein given here is translated from the DNA itself. The gene calls are TRDV2 and TRDJ2; 8 bases are a match to TRDD3. Germline lookup yields CDR1 GEAIGNYY and CDR2 EKD. The junction had 10 bases not matched to a gene; V was cut back by 2 bases and J by 6 bases. CDR3 length equals 16 residues. The CDR3 DNA reads TGTGCCTGTGACAGGAGGGGATACAGTATGGCAGCACAACTCTTCTTT. Translation gives CACDRRGYSMAAQLFF.

In its sample, this clone is medium-sized. The chain combines TRDV2 with TRDJ3, with 11 nucleotides matching TRDD3. Looked up from germline, CDR1 is GEAIGNYY and CDR2 is EKD. This CDR3 has 19 amino acids. V lost 0 bases and J lost 0; bases outside the gene matches: 3. For the CDR3, the DNA is TGTGCCTGTGACACCGTGGGGGATACGCCCTCCTGGGACACCCGACAGATGTTTTTC. This encodes CACDTVGDTPSWDTRQMFF.

To note about this clone: TCRdb pairs this DNA with a much larger clone's protein that differs at residue 6, likely a read error; the protein shown was translated from the DNA. The chain employs TRDV2 and TRDJ3; TRDD3 is a possible D gene (6 bases). CDR1 is GEAIGNYY, CDR2 EKD, per germline. This CDR3 contains 16 residues. Trimming shortened V by 0 bases and J by 2 bases, and 7 bases separated the two germline ends. CDR3 bases: TGTGCCTGTGACACCCGGGGGACCTGGGACACCCGACAGATGTTTTTC. This codes for CACDTRGTWDTRQMFF.

Notes on this clone: A read error may explain this, as a much larger clone is one base away. The same CDR3 is also encoded by other DNA sequences in this sample. The rearrangement joins TRDV2 to TRDJ3, with 11 bases that match TRDD3. CDR3 length equals 18 residues. Germline V gene sequence: CDR1 GEAIGNYY, CDR2 EKD. CDR3 sequence (DNA): TGTGCCTGTGACACTGGGGGATACGAATCTTGGGACACCCGACAGATGTTCTTC. This encodes CACDTGGYESWDTRQMFF.

CDR3 amino acids: CACAYWGIRDTRQMFF. In nucleotides, the CDR3 is TGTGCCTGTGCGTACTGGGGGATACGGGACACCCGACAGATGTTTTTC. The chain recombines TRDV2 with TRDJ3, with 12 bases matching TRDD3. Losses at the gene ends were 5 bases for V and 5 bases for J; bases not matched to a gene: 3. The CDR3 totals 16 residues. CDR1 and CDR2 from the germline V gene are GEAIGNYY and EKD.

In this sample, this clone turned up a few times. A much larger clone sits a single nucleotide away, making a read error possible. This sample includes further DNA sequences coding for the same CDR3. The rearrangement uses TRDV2 and TRDJ1, with 8 bases matching TRDD3. CDR1 and CDR2 from the germline V gene are GEAIGNYY and EKD. This CDR3 spans 15 amino acids. Here the CDR3 DNA reads TGCGCCTGTGACCACTGGGGATACCGGGGTGATAAACTCATCTTT. Its protein product is CACDHWGYRGDKLIF.

About this clone: This may come from a read error, since a much larger clone is one base off. Additional DNA sequences in this sample encode the identical CDR3. The chain is built from TRDV2 and TRDJ3, with D tentatively TRDD3 (5 bases). CDR3 size: 15 residues. Germline loops: CDR1 GEAIGNYY, CDR2 EKD. The CDR3 region has the DNA TGTGCCTGTGACGCCGTAGCCTGGGATACCCGACAGATGTTTTTC. Amino acid sequence: CACDAVAWDTRQMFF.

As for this clone: A much larger clone lies a single base off, so this may be a read error. The J gene is given as TRDJ3, and the V gene is not called; TRDD3 was called by the table and not checked on the DNA. The CDR3 consists of 19 residues. The chain's CDR3 is CACDTALGAISWDTRQMFF. DNA for the CDR3: TGTGCCTGTGACACCGCTCTGGGGGCCATCTCCTGGGACACCCGACAGATGTTTTTC.

A note on this clone: This may come from a read error, since a much larger clone is one base off. This chain connects TRDV2 to TRDJ3; D ambiguous. CDR1 is GEAIGNYY, CDR2 EKD, per germline. CDR3 length equals 15 residues. CDR3 nucleotides: TGTGCCTGTGACCACCTCTCCCGGGACACCCGACAGATGTTTTTC. Amino acid sequence: CACDHLSRDTRQMFF.

In this sample, this clone is medium-sized. The V gene is TRDV2, the J gene TRDJ3, with 7 nucleotides matching TRDD3. CDR1 GEAIGNYY and CDR2 EKD come from the germline V gene. The CDR3 contains 18 residues. With V trimmed by 0 bases and J by 0 bases, 4 bases remained unmatched. The CDR3 bases are TGTGCCTGTGACACCCTGGGGATAAGCTCCTGGGACACCCGACAGATGTTTTTC. Amino acid sequence: CACDTLGISSWDTRQMFF.

The chain couples TRAV29/DV5 to TRDJ2, with TRDD3 matching 12 bases. Germline CDR1 is NSMFDY and CDR2 is ISSIKDK. The CDR3 extends over 20 amino acids. Trimming at V came to 0 bases and at J to 1 base, leaving 13 bases not matched to a gene. Here the CDR3 reads CAASAAAWGIRPLLTAQLFF. The CDR3 DNA follows: TGTGCAGCAAGCGCGGCCGCCTGGGGGATACGCCCTCTTTTGACAGCACAACTCTTCTTT.

As for this clone: The TCRdb protein fails to match the DNA translation at residue 3; the protein reported here was translated from the DNA. The chain is built from TRDV2 and TRDJ1, with 7 bases that match TRDD3. The length of the CDR3 is 17 residues. Germline-derived CDR1 and CDR2 are GEAIGNYY and EKD. This chain's CDR3 is CARDTVGDQLNTDKLIF. The CDR3 bases are TGTGCCCGTGACACCGTGGGGGACCAGCTAAACACCGATAAACTCATCTTT.

This clone was picked up a small number of times. The V and J genes are TRDV2 and TRDJ3, with 13 nucleotides matching TRDD3. This CDR3 region has 22 residues. Germline values: CDR1 GEAIGNYY, CDR2 EKD. Germline trimming cut 3 bases from V and 5 bases from J; bases unmatched to any gene: 18. This chain's CDR3 is CACDVRPYWGIRIPRDTRQMFF. CDR3 DNA sequence: TGTGCCTGTGACGTCCGCCCGTACTGGGGGATACGAATCCCCCGGGACACCCGACAGATGTTTTTC.

This clone is large within its sample. The gene calls are TRDV2 and TRDJ3; 13 nucleotides align to TRDD3. Germline CDR1 and CDR2: GEAIGNYY and EKD. The CDR3 sequence is 21 residues long. V was clipped by 3 bases and J by 2 bases; unmatched bases: 12. The CDR3 nucleotides are TGTGCCTGTGACTCGTACTGGGGGATACGCCGCGAGGCCTGGGACACCCGACAGATGTTTTTC. This sequence encodes CACDSYWGIRREAWDTRQMFF.

As for this clone: Only one base separates this from a far larger clonotype, so it likely reflects a read error. The same CDR3 arises from other DNA sequences in this sample as well. The rearrangement links TRDV2 to TRDJ1; 7 nucleotides align to TRDD3. The CDR3 has 15 residues. CDR1 and CDR2 from the germline V gene are GEAIGNYY and EKD. The trim removed 2 bases at V and 0 bases at J, leaving 5 bases unmatched. The CDR3 nucleotides read TGTGCCTGTGACAATACCGGGGGATACACCGATAAACTCATCTTT. This codes for CACDNTGGYTDKLIF.

For the J gene the call is TRDJ3; the V gene lacks a call; the listed D gene, TRDD3, was not tested against the DNA. The length of the CDR3 is 19 residues. CDR3 sequence (DNA): TGTGCCTGTGCCACCCTTCCTGGGGGATACTCCTGGGCCACCCGACAGATGTTTTTC. Amino acid sequence: CACATLPGGYSWATRQMFF.

This clone appeared a few times. The chain uses TRDV3 and TRDJ1, with 9 bases lining up with TRDD3. Germline V gene lookup returns CDR1 TVYSNPD and CDR2 GDNSRS (reference sequence). Trimming cost V 5 bases and J 6 bases; bases outside gene matches: 16. CDR3 length: 15 amino acids. CDR3 DNA sequence: TGTGCCCTATCATTTTACTGGGGGACCCGTCATAAACTCATCTTT. Residues: CALSFYWGTRHKLIF.

To note about this clone: A read error may explain this, as a much larger clone is one base away. The gene calls are TRDV2 and TRDJ3; 10 nucleotides align to TRDD3. The CDR3 contains 18 residues. CDR1 and CDR2 from the germline V gene are GEAIGNYY and EKD. CDR3 DNA: TGTGCCTGTGACACCCTGGGGGATAAACCCTGGGACACCCGACAGGTGTTTTTC. Its protein is CACDTLGDKPWDTRQVFF.

This clone was counted only a few times. The amino acid sequence in TCRdb belongs to a much larger clone and departs from this DNA's translation at residue 7, likely a sequencing read error; the sequence shown is translated from the DNA. The chain links TRDV2 to TRDJ3, with D possibly matching TRDD3 (5 bases). Germline CDR1 and CDR2: GEAIGNYY and EKD. The CDR3 totals 13 residues. The CDR3 spells CACDTWGTRQMFF. The CDR3, as DNA: TGTGCCTGTGACACCTGGGGCACCCGACAGATGTTTTTC.